This section outlines one TCR beta chain sequence together with its context. One entry per CDR3 protein results from TCRdb running MiXCR on the RT-PCR reads. The table has about a million distinct CDR3 sequences, roughly 17% seen once. This sample was taken from a study of patients and donors after allogeneic stem cell transplantation. Per the germline V gene, CDR1 is LGHDT and CDR2 is YNNKEL (reference sequence). Trimming shortened V by 1 base and J by 13 bases, and 23 bases separated the two germline ends. This CDR3 spans 16 amino acids. The chain recombines TRBV3-1 with TRBJ2-1; D is possibly TRBD2 (5 bases). Sequencing was done on a sample of blood, either unsorted or a sorted T cell fraction (not recorded which). The sequence was obtained from a human donor who was either an allogeneic HSCT recipient or a stem cell or donor lymphocyte infusion donor (not recorded which). It is not recorded whose cells these are; they may come from a transplant donor. The CDR3 here is CASSQGGMRPTIAQFF. CDR3 coding DNA: TGTGCCAGCAGCCAAGGAGGGATGCGGCCGACAATAGCCCAGTTCTTC.